This T cell receptor beta chain was retrieved from a study of early T cells in non-severe SARS-CoV-2 infection (dated by TCRdb to 2020 to 2023). With regard to the full study: Because TCR sequencing was done on bulk RNA from unsorted whole blood, the alpha and beta chains could not be paired. The paper as a whole reports these results and caveats: Matching against VDJdb was skewed toward anti-spike CD8 responses, likely underestimated virus-specific expansions, and missed private and CD4 specificities.

The CDR3, from cysteine to phenylalanine, totals 13 residues. Only the CDR3 region is kept as DNA, spanning 39 bases read in frame from base 1. Reading the germline V gene (reference sequence) gives CDR1 SSHAT and CDR2 FNYEAQ. Deletion took 1 base off V and 10 bases off J, with a span of 11 bases between the germline ends. The library was generated by 5' RACE. Sequencing instrument: NextSeq 500. In the TCR library protocol, unique molecular identifiers were attached to individual cDNA molecules to correct for PCR bias and sequencing error. Sequencing covered both TCR alpha and beta chains, and within each sample the abundances of alpha and beta sequences were tightly co-correlated. The authors processed their data as follows. Decombinator V4 was used to annotate the V gene, J gene and CDR3 of the TCR sequences. Expanded TCRs were defined as changing significantly between any two time points under a Poisson model with p below 0.0001. TCR abundances were normalised to the total number of TCRs sequenced in each sample and reported as counts per million. MAIT TCRs were defined by TRAV1-2 paired with TRAJ12, TRAJ20 or TRAJ33, and iNKT TCRs by TRAV10 paired with TRAJ18. VDJdb, accessed 1 November 2021, was searched for CMV, EBV and SARS-CoV-2 annotated TCRs, with TCRs annotated for multiple antigens excluded. In TCRdb, the public reads were trimmed at Q25 with fastp and aligned with MiXCR, with productive beta chains retained. When rows share a CDR3 protein, they turn into one entry using the most common DNA and genes. The V and J calls were not made by the authors but by TCRdb's processing. The sample records 40,000 to 50,000 distinct CDR3 sequences, approximately 13% of which are singletons. The ten most abundant clones make up about 9.4% of the sample.

A case-control design nested within a healthcare worker cohort in London, UK, was used, with weekly nasopharyngeal swab PCR tests and blood sampling performed. Healthcare workers were recruited between 23 and 31 March 2020, during the week of the UK lockdown, and were followed weekly for up to 16 weeks. In regard to this clonotype: Its antigen remains undetermined. No much larger clone exists at a distance of one base, and base qualities are not known.

In this chain, TRBV7-7 is recombined with TRBJ2-1, with the D gene too uncertain to name. The source is an adult who was a healthcare worker with PCR-confirmed SARS-CoV-2 infection or an uninfected control (not recorded which). Sequenced sample: whole blood. The sequenced DNA: TGTGCCAGCAGCTTAGACGAGCGACGGGAGCAGTTCTTC. This translates into CASSLDERREQFF.